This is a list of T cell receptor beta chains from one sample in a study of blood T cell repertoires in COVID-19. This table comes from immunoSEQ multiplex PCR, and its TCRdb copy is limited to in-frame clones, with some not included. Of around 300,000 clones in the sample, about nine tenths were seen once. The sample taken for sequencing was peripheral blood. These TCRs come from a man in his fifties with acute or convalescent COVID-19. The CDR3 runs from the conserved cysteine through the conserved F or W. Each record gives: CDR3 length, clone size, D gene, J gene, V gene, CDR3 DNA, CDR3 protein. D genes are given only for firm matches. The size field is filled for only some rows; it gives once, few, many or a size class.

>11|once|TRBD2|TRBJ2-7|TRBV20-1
TGCAGTGCCGGGGTAGCGGGCGAGCAGTACTTC
CSAGVAGEQYF
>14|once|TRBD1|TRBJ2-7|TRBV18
TGTGCCAGCTCACCAACAGGGGTGAGATACGAGCAGTACTTC
CASSPTGVRYEQYF
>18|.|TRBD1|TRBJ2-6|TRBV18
TGTGCCAGCTCACCCTGGGACAGGGAATTTGCTGGGGCCAACGTCCTGACTTTC
CASSPWDREFAGANVLTF
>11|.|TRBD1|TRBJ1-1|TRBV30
TGTGCCGGGGACAGGGGCCCTGAAGCTTTCTTT
CAGDRGPEAFF
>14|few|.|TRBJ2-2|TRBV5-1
TGCGCCAGCAGCTTTAATAGGAGAGCCGGGGAGCTGTTTTTT
CASSFNRRAGELFF
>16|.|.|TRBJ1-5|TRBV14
TGTGCCAGCAGCCATGAAAGGACAACGCGCAATCAGCCCCAGCATTTT
CASSHERTTRNQPQHF
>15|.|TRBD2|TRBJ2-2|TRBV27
TGTGCCAGCAGTCCGGGGGGTAGGGACCCCGGGGAGCTGTTTTTT
CASSPGGRDPGELFF
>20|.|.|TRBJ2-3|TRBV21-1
TGTGCCAGCACCCACCGGGACGGGACAGGGGAGGATCAGAGCACAGATACGCAGTATTTT
CASTHRDGTGEDQSTDTQYF
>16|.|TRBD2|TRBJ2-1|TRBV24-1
TGTGCCACCAGTGAGAACGGGGGGGCCCCCTACAATGAGCAGTTCTTC
CATSENGGAPYNEQFF
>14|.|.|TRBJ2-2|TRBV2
TGTGCCAGCAGTGGGGGCATATCCACCGGGGAGCTGTTTTTT
CASSGGISTGELFF
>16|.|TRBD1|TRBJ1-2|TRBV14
TGTGCCAGCAGCGCTACAGGGGGGAATACAGAATATGGCTACACCTTC
CASSATGGNTEYGYTF
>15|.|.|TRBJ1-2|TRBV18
TGTGCCAGCTCACCAGAGGCGACTTACAACTATGGCTACACCTTC
CASSPEATYNYGYTF